This T cell receptor beta chain was retrieved from a study of patients and donors after allogeneic stem cell transplantation. CDR3 length: 16 amino acids. The ends were cut back, 5 bases at V and 5 bases at J, with 21 bases in the middle. This clonotype was seen more than once but under ten times. One entry per CDR3 protein, called by TCRdb with MiXCR from the RT-PCR reads. This sample has roughly 880,000 distinct CDR3 sequences, with over 15% found just once. This clonotype originated in a human donor who was either an allogeneic HSCT recipient or a stem cell or donor lymphocyte infusion donor (not recorded which). It is not recorded whose cells these are; they may come from a transplant donor. V usage is TRBV12-3 or TRBV12-4 and J usage is TRBJ2-5; D remains ambiguous. The sequencing sample was made of blood, either unsorted or a sorted T cell fraction (not recorded which). The CDR3 region has the DNA TGTGCCAGCAGTACCTCGACGGTCCGGGTGGGGGAGACCCAGTACTTC. Translating it yields CASSTSTVRVGETQYF.